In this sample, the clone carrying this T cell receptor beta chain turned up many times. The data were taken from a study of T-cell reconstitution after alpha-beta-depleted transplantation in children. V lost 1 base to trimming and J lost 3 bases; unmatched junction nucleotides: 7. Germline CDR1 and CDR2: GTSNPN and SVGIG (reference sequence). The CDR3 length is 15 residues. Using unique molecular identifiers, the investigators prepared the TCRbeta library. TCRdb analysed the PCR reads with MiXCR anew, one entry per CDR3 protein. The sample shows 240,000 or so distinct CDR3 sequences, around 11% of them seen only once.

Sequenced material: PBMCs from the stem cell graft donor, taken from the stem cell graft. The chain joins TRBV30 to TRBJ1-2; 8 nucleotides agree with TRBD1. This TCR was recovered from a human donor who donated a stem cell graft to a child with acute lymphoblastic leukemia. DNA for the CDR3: TGTGCCTGGAGTGAGGGGACAGGCTGGGACTATGGCTACACCTTC. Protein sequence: CAWSEGTGWDYGYTF. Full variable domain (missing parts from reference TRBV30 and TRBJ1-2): SQTIHQWPATLVQPVGSPLSLECTVEGTSNPNLYWYRQAAGRGLQLLFYSVGIGQISSEVPQNLSASRPQDRQFILSSKKLLLSDSGFYLCAWSEGTGWDYGYTFGSGTRLTVV.